The TCR beta chain under discussion was sequenced for a study of T-cell reconstitution after alpha-beta-depleted transplantation in children. Using unique molecular identifiers, the investigators prepared the TCRbeta library. Each CDR3 protein gets one entry after TCRdb re-called the PCR reads with MiXCR. This table has approximately 390,000 distinct CDR3 sequences, about a tenth appearing once. The CDR3 contains 15 residues. Germline CDR1 reads SGHRS; CDR2 reads YFSETQ. With 0 bases clipped from V and 6 bases from J, the junction kept 5 bases outside the gene matches. The material was PBMCs from the stem cell graft donor, obtained from the stem cell graft. The origin of this receptor is a human donor who donated a stem cell graft to a child with acute myeloid leukemia. The chain employs TRBV5-1 and TRBJ2-1, with 8 bases fitting TRBD2. The CDR3, as DNA: TGCGCCAGCAGCTTGGGGATTAGCGGGGCCAATGAGCAGTTCTTC. It is translated as CASSLGISGANEQFF.